The next 9 T cell receptor beta chains were all read from a single sample in a study of blood T cell repertoires in COVID-19. TCRdb keeps only in-frame clones here, not all; method: immunoSEQ multiplex PCR. Of 540,000 or so clones listed, around 90% are singletons. Source material: peripheral blood. These receptors all come from a woman aged 50 to 65 with COVID-19, enrolled during active disease.

The chain is built from TRBV5-8 and TRBJ2-2; 8 positions agree with TRBD1. Germline V lookup: CDR1 SGHTS, CDR2 YDEGEE. The CDR3 runs 17 residues. The V gene end was trimmed by 0 bases and the J gene end by 3 bases; junction bases not matched to a gene: 7. Here the CDR3 reads CASSLGQGKFDTGELFF. The CDR3 DNA follows: TGTGCCAGCAGCTTGGGACAGGGGAAGTTTGACACCGGGGAGCTGTTTTTT. Supplemented by reference TRBV5-8 and TRBJ2-2, the full variable domain reads EAGVTQSPTHLIKTRGQQATLRCSPISGHTSVYWYQQALGLGLQFLLWYDEGEERNRGNFPPRFSGRQFPNYSSELNVNALELEDSALYLCASSLGQGKFDTGELFFGEGSRLTVL.

The chain has TRBV9 and TRBJ2-4; the match to TRBD1 covers 9 bases. The CDR3 has 13 residues. Losses at the gene ends were 3 bases for V and 7 bases for J; bases not matched to a gene: 2. Germline-derived CDR1 and CDR2 are SGDLS and YYNGEE. For the CDR3, the DNA is TGTGCCAGCAGCGAACAGGGGGCGAACATTCAGTACTTC. Translating it yields CASSEQGANIQYF.

The DNA of the CDR3 is TGCGCCAGCTTGGGGGCTCTGAACACTGAAGCTTTCTTT. It yields the protein CASLGALNTEAFF. The V call is TRBV10-2, the J call TRBJ1-1; D might be TRBD1 (6 bases). Trimming took 8 bases from V and 0 from J, leaving 10 bases between them. The CDR3 is 13 residues long. Germline loops: CDR1 WSHSY, CDR2 SAAADI.

The V and J genes are TRBV30 and TRBJ1-1; D unclear. The CDR3 totals 13 residues. The germline CDR1 and CDR2 sequences are GTSNPN and SVGIG (reference sequence). Trimming stripped 1 base from V and 4 bases from J, with 10 bases between. The CDR3 region is CAWSEAGFTEAFF. The CDR3 DNA is TGTGCCTGGAGTGAGGCGGGCTTCACTGAAGCTTTCTTT.

The chain has TRBV15 and TRBJ1-4; D remains unclear. The CDR3 spans 17 residues. Germline V CDR1 and CDR2: LNHNV, YYDKDF (reference sequence). V was trimmed by 1 base and J by 3 bases, leaving 15 bases between them. The DNA of the CDR3 is TGTGCCACCAGCAGAGCCTCCGGAGGAGGCGCTAATGAAAAACTGTTTTTT. It is translated as CATSRASGGGANEKLFF.

This chain links TRBV3-1 (or the pseudogene TRBV3-2) with TRBJ2-7; 7 bases agree with TRBD1. This CDR3 has 18 amino acids. Per germline, CDR1 LGHDT and CDR2 YNNKEL (reference sequence). Germline trimming cut 0 bases from V and 2 bases from J; bases unmatched to any gene: 13. CDR3 sequence (DNA): TGTGCCAGCAGCCAAGAAACCCCTAACAGGGGATTCCCCTACGAGCAGTACTTC. Translated, it gives CASSQETPNRGFPYEQYF.

This clone was seen a single time. Here the CDR3 reads CASLTVAGSENIQYF. The CDR3 DNA is TGTGCCAGCCTCACGGTCGCAGGGTCGGAAAACATTCAGTACTTC. This rearrangement joins TRBV28 to TRBJ2-4; weak D call: TRBD1 (5 bases). The germline CDR1 and CDR2 sequences are MDHEN and SYDVKM. The CDR3 is 15 amino acids. Trimming removed 8 bases from V and 5 bases from J, with 19 bases in between. Looking up the rest from reference TRBV28 and TRBJ2-4 gives the full variable domain: DVKVTQSSRYLVKRTGEKVFLECVQDMDHENMFWYRQDPGLGLRLIYFSYDVKMKEKGDIPEGYSVSREKKERFSLILESASTNQTSMYLCASLTVAGSENIQYFGAGTRLSVL.

The chain couples TRBV30 to TRBJ1-2, with TRBD1 matching 9 bases. There are 15 residues in the CDR3. V lost 4 bases, J lost 3 bases, and 9 bases stayed unmatched. The V gene's germline CDR1 is GTSNPN and CDR2 SVGIG (reference sequence). Here the CDR3 DNA reads TGTGCCTGGACCCTGGGAGACAGGGGGGACTATGGCTACACCTTC. It is translated as CAWTLGDRGDYGYTF.

The chain recombines TRBV19 with TRBJ1-5; 9 nucleotides match TRBD1. In germline, CDR1 is LNHDA, CDR2 SQIVND (reference sequence). V trimming: 1 base; J trimming: 0 bases; junction bases outside the gene matches: 13. The CDR3 extends over 20 amino acids. The DNA for the CDR3 is TGTGCCAGTAGTATAGTCTACGCCGGGACAGGGCCGCTTAGCAATCAGCCCCAGCATTTT. Translation: CASSIVYAGTGPLSNQPQHF.